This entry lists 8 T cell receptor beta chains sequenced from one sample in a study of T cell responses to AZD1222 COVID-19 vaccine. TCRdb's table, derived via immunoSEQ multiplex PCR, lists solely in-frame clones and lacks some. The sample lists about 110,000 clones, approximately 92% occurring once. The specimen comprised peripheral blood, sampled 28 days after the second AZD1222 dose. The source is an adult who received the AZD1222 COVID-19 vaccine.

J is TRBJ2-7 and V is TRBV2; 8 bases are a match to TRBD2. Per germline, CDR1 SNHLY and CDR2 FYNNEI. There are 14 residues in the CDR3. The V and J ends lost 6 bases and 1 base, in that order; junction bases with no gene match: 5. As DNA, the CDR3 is TGTGCCAGCAGCCTCACTAGCGGATCCTACGAGCAGTACTTC. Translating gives CASSLTSGSYEQYF.

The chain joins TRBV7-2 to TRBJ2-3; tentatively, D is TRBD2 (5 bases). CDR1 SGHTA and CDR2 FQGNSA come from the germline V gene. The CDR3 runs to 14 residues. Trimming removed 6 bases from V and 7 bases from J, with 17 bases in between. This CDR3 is CASSWTMAGNTQYF. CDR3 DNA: TGTGCCAGCAGTTGGACCATGGCGGGTAATACGCAGTATTTT.

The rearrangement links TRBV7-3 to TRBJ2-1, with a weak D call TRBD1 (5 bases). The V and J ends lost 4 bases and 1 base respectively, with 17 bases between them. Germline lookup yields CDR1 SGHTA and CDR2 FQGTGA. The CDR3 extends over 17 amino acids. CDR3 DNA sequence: TGTGCCAGCAGCTACGAAGGGGCCGGCGGATCCTACAATGAGCAGTTCTTC. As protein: CASSYEGAGGSYNEQFF.

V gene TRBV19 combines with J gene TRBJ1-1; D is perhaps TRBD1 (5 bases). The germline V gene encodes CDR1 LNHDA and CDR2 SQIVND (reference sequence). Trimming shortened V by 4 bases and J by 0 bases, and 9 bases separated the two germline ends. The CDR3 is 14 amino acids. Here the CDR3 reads CASSRDHMNTEAFF. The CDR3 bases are TGTGCCAGTAGTAGGGACCATATGAACACTGAAGCTTTCTTT.

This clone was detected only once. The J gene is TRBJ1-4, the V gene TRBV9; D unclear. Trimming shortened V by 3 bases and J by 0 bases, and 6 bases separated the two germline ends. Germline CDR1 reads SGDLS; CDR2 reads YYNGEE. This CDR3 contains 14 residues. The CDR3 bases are TGTGCCAGCAGCGCTAGGTCAACTAATGAAAAACTGTTTTTT. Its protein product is CASSARSTNEKLFF.

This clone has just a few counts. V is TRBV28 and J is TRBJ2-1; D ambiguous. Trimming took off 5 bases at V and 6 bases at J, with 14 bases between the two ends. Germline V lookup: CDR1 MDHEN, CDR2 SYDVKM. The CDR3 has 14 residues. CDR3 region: CASSEATPSNEQFF. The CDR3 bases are TGTGCCAGCAGTGAAGCTACCCCCAGCAATGAGCAGTTCTTC.

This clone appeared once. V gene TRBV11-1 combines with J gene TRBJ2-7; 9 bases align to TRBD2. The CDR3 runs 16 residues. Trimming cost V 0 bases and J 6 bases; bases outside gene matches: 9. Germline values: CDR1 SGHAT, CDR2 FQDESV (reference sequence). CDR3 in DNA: TGTGCCAGCAGCTTAGCGCGTGGCGGGAGGGCCGGCGAGCAGTACTTC. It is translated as CASSLARGGRAGEQYF.

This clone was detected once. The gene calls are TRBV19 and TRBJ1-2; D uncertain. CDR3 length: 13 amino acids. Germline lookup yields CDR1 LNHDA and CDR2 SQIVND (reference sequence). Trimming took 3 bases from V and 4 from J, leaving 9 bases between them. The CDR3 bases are TGTGCCAGTAGTATTGGCAGAAGCTATGGCTACACCTTC. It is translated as CASSIGRSYGYTF.